This entry is about one T cell receptor (beta chain). Its specificity is unknown. This sample is part of a study of blood T cells in healthy people across ages. Study-wide results and caveats: Age advanced and TCR beta diversity per million T cells fell, roughly linearly.

Individuals who donated were healthy Caucasians from Russia aged roughly 6 to 100. The CDR3 length is 14 residues. Per germline, CDR1 ENHRY and CDR2 SYGVKD. Using a J-beta primer mix together with a sample-barcoded 5' primer, a second PCR was run for about 7 to 12 cycles. TCRdb re-analysed the 5' RACE reads in MiXCR, keeping a single row per CDR3 protein. The sample records hundreds of thousands of distinct CDR3 sequences, about 20% being singletons. The sequencing input was blood. The receptor was isolated from a man in his 70s in good health. The genes are TRBV10-3 and TRBJ2-5; a weak D match, TRBD1 (6 bases). The last part of the DNA fits TRBJ2-7 better; the J call may be wrong. The chain's CDR3 is CAISGGQTPYEQYF. The CDR3 coding sequence is TGTGCCATCAGTGGCGGACAGACCCCCTACGAGCAGTACTTC.